The entry below gives a single T cell receptor (beta chain) sequence along with its context. Its antigen is still unknown. TCRdb's copy holds only in-frame clones and misses some; the assay was immunoSEQ multiplex PCR. In the table there are around 250,000 clones, about nine tenths of which are singletons. These data belong to a study of cytomegalovirus exposure and HLA in healthy donors. Germline trimming cut 6 bases from V and 9 bases from J; bases unmatched to any gene: 10. Looked up from germline, CDR1 is MNHEY and CDR2 is SVGAGI. There are 15 residues in the CDR3. Study conclusions and caveats: CMV antigen specificity of a few CMV-associated chains was confirmed in vitro. According to reports, the classifier identified cytomegalovirus status with high specificity and sensitivity.

This clonotype was obtained from a woman in her twenties or thirties in good health and CMV-seronegative. The V gene is TRBV6-5, the J gene TRBJ2-1; 11 nucleotides line up with TRBD2. Sequencing was carried out using PBMCs. The CDR3, as DNA: TGTGCCAGCAGGATTAGCGGGAGGGCGTACGGTGAGCAGTTCTTC. This sequence encodes CASRISGRAYGEQFF.